The 28 T cell receptor beta chains given below trace back to one sample, sequenced in a study of beta chain features in type 1 diabetes. Expressed TCRB transcripts were sequenced because the entire RNA isolate underwent reverse transcription. The data were produced by immunoSEQ multiplex PCR, yet TCRdb's version contains in-frame clones alone and is incomplete. Seen here are just over 450,000 clones, about 32% observed once, and the top ten hold almost 0.065%. The specimen sequenced was naive CD4+ T cells from blood. These receptors all come from a man aged 18 to 30 in good health.

This clone was picked up a small number of times. At the DNA level, this CDR3 is encoded by other sequences in the same sample as well. The J gene is TRBJ2-3, the V gene TRBV5-4; TRBD1 aligns across 9 bases. CDR1 is SGHNT and CDR2 is YYREEE in the germline V gene (reference sequence). This CDR3 comprises 14 residues. The trim removed 4 bases at V and 3 bases at J, leaving 3 bases unmatched. The CDR3 protein is CASSPGQGTDTQYF. In DNA form, the CDR3 reads TGTGCCAGCAGCCCGGGACAGGGAACAGATACGCAGTATTTT.

The chain employs TRBV4-2 and TRBJ1-2; 9 nucleotides agree with TRBD1. CDR3 length equals 17 residues. Germline V CDR1 and CDR2: LGHNA, YNFKEQ. The trim removed 2 bases at V and 0 bases at J, leaving 7 bases unmatched. CDR3 bases: TGTGCCAGCAGCCAACCGGACAGGGGAGCCCCTAACTATGGCTACACCTTC. As protein: CASSQPDRGAPNYGYTF.

A few counts support this clone. V usage is TRBV25-1 and J usage is TRBJ2-7, with D tentatively TRBD1 (5 bases). The CDR3 covers 13 residues. Trimming cost V 7 bases and J 0 bases, with 10 bases left between them. The germline V gene has CDR1 MGHDK and CDR2 SYGVNS. The CDR3 region is CASNPDSSYEQYF. The CDR3 DNA sequence: TGTGCCAGCAACCCCGACAGCTCCTACGAGCAGTACTTC.

This clone came up a few times. This rearrangement joins TRBV30 to TRBJ2-3; weak D call: TRBD2 (6 bases). CDR1 and CDR2 from the germline V gene are GTSNPN and SVGIG (reference sequence). The V gene lost 7 bases and the J gene lost 2 bases, with 13 bases spanning the gap. This CDR3 comprises 13 residues. The CDR3 DNA sequence: TGTGCCTTGTCTAGCGCTAACACAGATACGCAGTATTTT. Amino acids: CALSSANTDTQYF.

The chain employs TRBV5-1 and TRBJ2-2; D unclear. Per germline, CDR1 SGHRS and CDR2 YFSETQ. CDR3 length: 15 residues. Trimming left V 2 bases short and J 1 base short, with 9 bases between. The CDR3 DNA is TGCGCCAGCAGCTTTGACGGCATGAACACCGGGGAGCTGTTTTTT. Translating it yields CASSFDGMNTGELFF.

This chain joins TRBV11-2 and TRBJ2-7, with 11 bases lining up with TRBD2. The CDR3 consists of 15 residues. Unmatched junction bases numbered 4, after V lost 5 bases and J lost 1 base. Per germline, CDR1 SGHAT and CDR2 FQNNGV. DNA of the CDR3: TGTGCCAGCAGCCCAGCTAGCGGGAGGTCCTACGAGCAGTACTTC. Protein sequence: CASSPASGRSYEQYF.

This clone has only a few counts. The chain carries TRBV4-3 and TRBJ1-1; no reliable D call. V was clipped by 0 bases and J by 1 base, with 9 bases between them. The CDR3 has 15 amino acids. Germline values: CDR1 LGHNA, CDR2 YSLEER. The CDR3 sequence: CASSQDSRGNTEAFF. The CDR3 DNA reads as TGCGCCAGCAGCCAAGATTCCCGCGGGAACACTGAAGCTTTCTTT.

V gene TRBV11-2 combines with J gene TRBJ2-7; TRBD2 might be the D (6 bases). The V gene lost 8 bases and the J gene lost 1 base, with 15 bases spanning the gap. This CDR3 has 14 residues. The germline gives CDR1 SGHAT, CDR2 FQNNGV. CDR3 residues: CASHSRGLSYEQYF. The CDR3 bases are TGTGCCAGCCACTCACGGGGACTGTCCTACGAGCAGTACTTC.

The chain recombines TRBV7-9 with TRBJ1-4, with TRBD1 matching 7 bases. The trim removed 3 bases at V and 8 bases at J, leaving 6 bases unmatched. Per germline, CDR1 SEHNR and CDR2 FQNEAQ (reference sequence). CDR3 size: 14 residues. CDR3 sequence (DNA): TGTGCCAGCAGCTTCCTGACAGGGCAAGAAAAACTGTTTTTT. Protein sequence: CASSFLTGQEKLFF.

This clone was seen only a few times. V usage is TRBV15 and J usage is TRBJ2-7; TRBD1 is a possible D gene (6 bases). The ends were cut back, 3 bases at V and 4 bases at J, with 13 bases in the middle. Germline V gives CDR1 LNHNV, CDR2 YYDKDF (reference sequence). The CDR3 totals 14 residues. CDR3 nucleotides: TGTGCCACCAGCAGGGGGGCCTTCAATTACGAGCAGTACTTC. Its protein is CATSRGAFNYEQYF.

CDR3 loop: CASSFGLAGVADTQYF. CDR3 nucleotide sequence: TGCGCCAGCAGCTTCGGACTAGCGGGAGTCGCAGATACGCAGTATTTT. The rearrangement links TRBV5-1 to TRBJ2-3, with TRBD2 matching 13 bases. Germline lookup yields CDR1 SGHRS and CDR2 YFSETQ. CDR3 length: 16 residues. Trimming removed 2 bases from V and 4 bases from J; junction bases left unmatched: 4.

The chain combines TRBV19 with TRBJ2-5; 7 positions agree with TRBD1. V lost 6 bases and J lost 4; bases outside the gene matches: 8. The CDR3 length is 14 residues. CDR1 LNHDA and CDR2 SQIVND come from the germline V gene (reference sequence). The CDR3 sequence: CASSLQGVRETQYF. Written as DNA, the CDR3 is TGTGCCAGTAGCCTCCAGGGGGTTCGAGAGACCCAGTACTTC.

Regarding this clone: Distinct nucleotide sequences in the sample also encode this CDR3. The V and J genes are TRBV7-2 and TRBJ2-1; 11 bases map to TRBD2. Unmatched junction bases numbered 0, after V lost 2 bases and J lost 3 bases. Per the germline V gene, CDR1 is SGHTA and CDR2 is FQGNSA. CDR3 length: 15 residues. The CDR3 is CASSLTSGGYNEQFF. DNA for the CDR3: TGTGCCAGCAGCTTAACTAGCGGGGGCTACAATGAGCAGTTCTTC. Using reference TRBV7-2 and TRBJ2-1 for the parts outside the CDR3, the full variable domain is GAGVSQSPSNKVTEKGKDVELRCDPISGHTALYWYRQSLGQGLEFLIYFQGNSAPDKSGLPSDRFSAERTGGSVSTLTIQRTQQEDSAVYLCASSLTSGGYNEQFFGPGTRLTVL.

This clone was detected a few times. The chain links TRBV4-2 to TRBJ2-3; D not resolved. The CDR3 sequence is 14 residues long. CDR1 and CDR2 from the germline V gene are LGHNA and YNFKEQ. V was trimmed by 2 bases and J by 0 bases, leaving 6 bases between them. The CDR3 region has the DNA TGTGCCAGCAGCCAATTGGGAAGCACAGATACGCAGTATTTT. Translation: CASSQLGSTDTQYF.

The chain joins TRBV2 to TRBJ1-4, with a tentative D call TRBD1 (6 bases). Germline V gene data show CDR1 as SNHLY and CDR2 as FYNNEI. Trimming shortened V by 5 bases and J by 0 bases, and 10 bases separated the two germline ends. The CDR3 has 15 amino acids. CDR3 in amino acids: CASSQNRATNEKLFF. CDR3 nucleotides: TGTGCCAGCAGTCAGAACAGGGCAACTAATGAAAAACTGTTTTTT.

A few counts support this clone. This sequence joins TRBV23-1 and TRBJ2-1; a possible D gene is TRBD1 (8 bases). TRBV23-1 is identified as an open reading frame with a role that is uncertain. V was trimmed by 6 bases and J by 7 bases, leaving 22 bases between them. CDR3 length: 16 amino acids. The CDR3 loop is CASSQEAGTGWNEQFF. In DNA form, the CDR3 reads TGCGCCAGCAGCCAAGAAGCGGGGACAGGTTGGAATGAGCAGTTCTTC.

The CDR3: CASSRLFDEQFF. The CDR3 nucleotides are TGTGCCAGCAGCCGCCTGTTTGATGAGCAGTTCTTC. J is TRBJ2-1 and V is TRBV7-9; no clear D gene. CDR1 SEHNR and CDR2 FQNEAQ come from the germline V gene (reference sequence). The CDR3 has 12 amino acids. V dropped 5 bases and J dropped 8 bases, with 10 bases sitting between them.

The chain combines TRBV30 with TRBJ2-1, with TRBD2 matching over 7 bases. J was trimmed by 5 bases and V by 8 bases; bases with no gene match: 9. The CDR3 runs to 13 residues. Germline assignment: CDR1 GTSNPN and CDR2 SVGIG (reference sequence). This chain's CDR3 is CALLADYNNEQFF. Here the CDR3 DNA reads TGTGCCCTTCTAGCGGACTACAACAATGAGCAGTTCTTC.

The J gene is TRBJ1-2, the V gene TRBV4-1; 8 bases align to TRBD1. Germline CDR1 is MGHRA and CDR2 is YSYEKL. Trimming cost V 1 base and J 7 bases; bases outside gene matches: 20. The CDR3 is 19 amino acids. The CDR3 DNA sequence: TGCGCCAGCAGCCAAGTACTAGTCCAGACAGGGGACAACTCTAGTGGCTACACCTTC. Its translation: CASSQVLVQTGDNSSGYTF.

Concerning this clone: One end of the junction is discordant with germline, which a read error may explain. As DNA, the CDR3 is TGTGCCATCAGTGGAAAGCCTGCCAGCACAGATACGCAGTATTTT. Its protein product is CAISGKPASTDTQYF. This rearrangement joins TRBV6-1 to TRBJ2-3; D is unclear. The germline V gene encodes CDR1 MNHNS and CDR2 SASEGT. The CDR3 consists of 15 residues.

This chain connects TRBV7-9 to TRBJ2-7; 13 positions agree with TRBD2. The trim removed 4 bases at V and 3 bases at J, leaving 6 bases unmatched. The CDR3 totals 16 residues. Germline V gene lookup returns CDR1 SEHNR and CDR2 FQNEAQ (reference sequence). CDR3 loop: CASSYPGLAGVYEQYF. The CDR3 bases are TGTGCCAGCAGCTACCCCGGACTAGCGGGGGTCTACGAGCAGTACTTC.

The chain employs TRBV7-9 and TRBJ2-7, with a possible D match to TRBD1 (6 bases). The length of the CDR3 is 14 residues. Trimming took 1 base from V and 3 from J, leaving 10 bases between them. CDR1 is SEHNR, CDR2 FQNEAQ, per germline (reference sequence). The CDR3 protein is CASSLERGNYEQYF. In DNA form, the CDR3 reads TGTGCCAGCAGCTTAGAAAGGGGGAACTACGAGCAGTACTTC. The full variable domain, in which reference TRBV7-9 and TRBJ2-7 provide the parts outside the CDR3, is DTGVSQNPRHKITKRGQNVTFRCDPISEHNRLYWYRQTLGQGPEFLTYFQNEAQLEKSRLLSDRFSAERPKGSFSTLEIQRTEQGDSAMYLCASSLERGNYEQYFGPGTRLTVT.

The rearrangement links TRBV28 to TRBJ1-2; D remains unclear. This CDR3 is 11 amino acids long. Germline assignment: CDR1 MDHEN and CDR2 SYDVKM. Between the trimmed V and J ends, which lost 6 bases and 9 bases, there was a span of 11 bases. This CDR3 reads CASSPSRSYTF. CDR3 coding DNA: TGTGCCAGCAGCCCGAGCAGGAGCTACACCTTC.

In its sample, this clone was seen a few times. The chain joins TRBV7-2 to TRBJ2-7; 8 nucleotides match TRBD2. The CDR3 consists of 13 residues. CDR1 is SGHTA and CDR2 is FQGNSA in the germline V gene. The junction had 3 bases not matched to a gene; V was cut back by 5 bases and J by 3 bases. CDR3 DNA sequence: TGTGCCAGCAGCAGTAGCGGGATCTACGAGCAGTACTTC. Amino acid sequence: CASSSSGIYEQYF.

This clone was recorded a few times. The chain carries TRBV29-1 and TRBJ2-3, with 13 bases identical to TRBD2. Germline CDR1 SQVTM, CDR2 ANQGSEA. Unmatched junction bases numbered 5, after V lost 7 bases and J lost 4 bases. There are 14 residues in the CDR3. The DNA of the CDR3 is TGCAGCGCCGGACTAGCGGGAGTGGCAGATACGCAGTATTTT. It specifies CSAGLAGVADTQYF.

The chain is built from TRBV18 and TRBJ2-7, with 9 bases aligning to TRBD1. Germline V CDR1 and CDR2: KGHSH, LQKENI. The CDR3 runs to 15 residues. V lost 3 bases, J lost 1 base, and 4 bases stayed unmatched. CDR3 in DNA: TGTGCCAGCTCACCTGTACAGGGGGCTTCCTACGAGCAGTACTTC. Its protein is CASSPVQGASYEQYF. Full variable domain (remainder filled in from reference TRBV18 and TRBJ2-7): NAGVMQNPRHLVRRRGQEARLRCSPMKGHSHVYWYRQLPEEGLKFMVYLQKENIIDESGMPKERFSAEFPKEGPSILRIQQVVRGDSAAYFCASSPVQGASYEQYFGPGTRLTVT.

This clone was recorded a few times. The chain combines TRBV2 with TRBJ2-5, with a weak D call TRBD2 (5 bases). The CDR3 length is 15 residues. Germline CDR1 SNHLY, CDR2 FYNNEI. Trimming took 6 bases from V and 3 from J, leaving 17 bases between them. The chain's CDR3 is CASSVGLTTKETQYF. CDR3 DNA sequence: TGTGCCAGCAGCGTCGGACTGACTACAAAAGAGACCCAGTACTTC.

In this sample, this clone turned up a few times. The chain links TRBV18 to TRBJ2-7; D might be TRBD1 or TRBD2, each matching 5 bases. The germline V and J ends were trimmed by 2 bases and 5 bases, with 7 bases remaining between them. Germline lookup yields CDR1 KGHSH and CDR2 LQKENI. CDR3 length equals 12 residues. CDR3 sequence: CASSPWGNEQYF. The DNA of the CDR3 is TGTGCCAGCTCACCATGGGGGAACGAGCAGTACTTC.